This T cell receptor (beta chain) was profiled in a study of tumor and adjacent non-tumor tissue in lung cancer. Study background: Histology: about a dozen adenocarcinoma, a couple of squamous cell carcinoma, 1 small cell lung cancer.

TCRbeta libraries were built with three rounds of nested PCR, modified from ARM-PCR. MiXCR, applied by TCRdb to the multiplex PCR reads, yields one record per CDR3 protein. The table has about 98,000 distinct CDR3 sequences, less than 85% seen once. This sample's RNA came from whole unsorted tissue. This non-tumor lung sample came from over 3 cm beyond the tumor edge. Findings and caveats of the study: Top 100 clones took a larger repertoire share in normal lung.

On this clonotype: What it recognizes is unknown.

The germline gives CDR1 MNHEY, CDR2 SVGEGT. This CDR3 is 14 amino acids long. Trimming removed 6 bases from V and 5 bases from J, with 15 bases in between. The chain has TRBV6-2 or TRBV6-3 and TRBJ2-3; possible D gene TRBD1, 5 bases. This receptor was obtained from a man aged 55 to 69 with small cell lung cancer. The sample consisted of distant non-tumor lung tissue. The CDR3 coding sequence is TGTGCCAGCAGGTGTGGGGCAGCCATAGATACGCAGTATTTT. Its translation is CASRCGAAIDTQYF.